The sequence of this TCR beta chain was determined in a study of esophageal squamous cell carcinoma under preoperative chemotherapy. To note about this clonotype: Its antigen is unknown. A read error may produce the germline difference seen at one junction end.

Per germline, CDR1 SGHNT and CDR2 YENEEA. The CDR3 has 13 amino acids. General study findings and limits: Paclitaxel-nedaplatin therapy caused immediate, substantial clonotype frequency changes.

TCRdb re-derived calls from the PCR reads in MiXCR, one entry per CDR3 protein. The repertoire holds around 30,000 distinct CDR3 sequences, with under 60% as singletons. Time point indicated: after preoperative PTX-NDP chemotherapy. This TCR was sampled from a human donor with esophageal squamous cell carcinoma. The donor label of this sample is uncertain. The chain uses TRBV11-3 and TRBJ2-3; D gene uncertain. Sampling was performed from a patient given preoperative chemotherapy. CDR3 nucleotide sequence: TGTGCCAGCAGGGGCCGTAGCACAGATACGCAGTACTTT. Its translation: CASRGRSTDTQYF.